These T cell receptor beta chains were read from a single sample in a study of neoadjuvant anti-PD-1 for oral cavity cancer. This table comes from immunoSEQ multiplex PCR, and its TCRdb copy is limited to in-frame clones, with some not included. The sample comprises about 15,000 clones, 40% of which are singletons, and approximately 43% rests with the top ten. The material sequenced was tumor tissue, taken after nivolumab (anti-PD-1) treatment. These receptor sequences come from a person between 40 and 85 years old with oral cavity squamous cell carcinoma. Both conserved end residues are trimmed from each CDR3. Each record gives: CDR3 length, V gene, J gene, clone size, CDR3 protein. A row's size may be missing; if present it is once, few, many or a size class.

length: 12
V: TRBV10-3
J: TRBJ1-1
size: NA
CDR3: ASTPGQEYTEAF

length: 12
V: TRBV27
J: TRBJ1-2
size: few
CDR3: ASSSRDGSDSYT

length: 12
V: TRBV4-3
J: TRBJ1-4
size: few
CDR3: ASSLRDSNEKLF

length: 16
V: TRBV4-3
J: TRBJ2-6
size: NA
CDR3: ASSQEIAGSSGANVLT

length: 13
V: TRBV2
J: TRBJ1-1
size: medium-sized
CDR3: ASSEAVRGNTEAF

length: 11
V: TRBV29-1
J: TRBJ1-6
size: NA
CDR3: SVRRGDNSPLH

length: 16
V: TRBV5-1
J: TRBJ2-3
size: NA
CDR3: ASSRGSGQGWDTDTQY

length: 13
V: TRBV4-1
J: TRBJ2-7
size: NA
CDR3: ASSQTTGSSYEQY

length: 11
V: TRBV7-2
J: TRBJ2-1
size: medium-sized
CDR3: ASSLDRVDEQF

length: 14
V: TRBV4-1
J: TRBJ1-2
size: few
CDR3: ASSTSQLGSNYGYT

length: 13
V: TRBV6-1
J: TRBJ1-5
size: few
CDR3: ASSRYGRDNQPQH

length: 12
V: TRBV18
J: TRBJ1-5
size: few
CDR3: ASSPQGAPQPQH

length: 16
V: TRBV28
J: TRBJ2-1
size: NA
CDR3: ASSLPGGPTSSYNEQF

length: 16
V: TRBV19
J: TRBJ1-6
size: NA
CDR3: ASSIEGPSRGYNSPLH

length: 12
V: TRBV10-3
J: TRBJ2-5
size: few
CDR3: AIRDGGALETQY

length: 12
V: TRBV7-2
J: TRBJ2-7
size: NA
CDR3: ASSLEGQGREQY

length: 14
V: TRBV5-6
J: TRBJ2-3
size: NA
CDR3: ASSFGTGAGTDTQY

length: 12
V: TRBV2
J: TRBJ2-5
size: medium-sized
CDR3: ASSEATNQETQY

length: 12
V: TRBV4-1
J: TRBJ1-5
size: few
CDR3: ASSQDLGMRPQH

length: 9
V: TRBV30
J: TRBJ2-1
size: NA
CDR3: AWDRYNEQF

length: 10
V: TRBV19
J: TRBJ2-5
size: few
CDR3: ASSRGLETQY

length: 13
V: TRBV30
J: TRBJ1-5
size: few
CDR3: AWSVGDRVGQPQH

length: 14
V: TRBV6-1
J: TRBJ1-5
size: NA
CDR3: ASSEIPGGDNQPQH

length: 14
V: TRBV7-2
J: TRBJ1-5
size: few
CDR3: ASSLVVGQGTQPQH

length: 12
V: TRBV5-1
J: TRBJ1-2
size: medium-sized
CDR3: ASSLGFDRHGYT

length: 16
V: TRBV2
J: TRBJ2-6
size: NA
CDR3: ASSERAGMSSGANVLT

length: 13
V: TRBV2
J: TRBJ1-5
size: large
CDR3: ASSERSGRNQPQH

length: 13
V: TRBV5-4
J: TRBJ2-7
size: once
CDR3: ASSFHSGGAVEQY

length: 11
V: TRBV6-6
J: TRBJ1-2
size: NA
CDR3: ASSSTGDIGYT